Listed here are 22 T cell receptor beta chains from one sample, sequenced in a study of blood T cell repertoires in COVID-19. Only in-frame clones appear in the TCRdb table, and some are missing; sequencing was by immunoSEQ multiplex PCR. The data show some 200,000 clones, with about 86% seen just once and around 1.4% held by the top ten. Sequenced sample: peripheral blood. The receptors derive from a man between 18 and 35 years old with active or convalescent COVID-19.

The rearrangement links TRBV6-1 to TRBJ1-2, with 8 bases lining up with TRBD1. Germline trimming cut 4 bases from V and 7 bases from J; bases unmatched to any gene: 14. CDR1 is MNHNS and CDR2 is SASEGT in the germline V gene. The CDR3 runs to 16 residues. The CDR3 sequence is CASSASTGASSGGYTF. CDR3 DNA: TGTGCCAGCAGTGCCTCGACAGGGGCGTCTTCAGGTGGCTACACCTTC.

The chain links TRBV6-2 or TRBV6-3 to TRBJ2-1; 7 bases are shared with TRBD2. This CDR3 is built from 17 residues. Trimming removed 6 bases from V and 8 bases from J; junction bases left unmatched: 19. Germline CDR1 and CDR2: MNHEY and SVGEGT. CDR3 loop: CASSPTRRREGGDEQFF. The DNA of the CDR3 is TGTGCCAGCAGCCCTACCAGGAGAAGGGAGGGAGGTGATGAGCAGTTCTTC.

The CDR3 reads CASSESTGMQQYF. The CDR3 DNA reads TGCGCCAGCAGTGAGTCGACGGGAATGCAGCAGTACTTC. This rearrangement joins TRBV10-1 to TRBJ2-7; TRBD2 is a possible D gene (5 bases). CDR3 size: 13 residues. The V end was cut by 0 bases, the J end by 8 bases, with 11 bases between. Germline loops: CDR1 WNHNN, CDR2 SYGVQD (reference sequence).

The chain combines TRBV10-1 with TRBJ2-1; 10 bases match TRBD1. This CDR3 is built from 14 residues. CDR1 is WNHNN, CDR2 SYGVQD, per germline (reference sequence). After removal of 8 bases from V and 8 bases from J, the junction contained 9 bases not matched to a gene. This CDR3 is CASATGGAGDEQFF. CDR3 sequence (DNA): TGCGCCAGCGCGACAGGGGGCGCAGGGGATGAGCAGTTCTTC.

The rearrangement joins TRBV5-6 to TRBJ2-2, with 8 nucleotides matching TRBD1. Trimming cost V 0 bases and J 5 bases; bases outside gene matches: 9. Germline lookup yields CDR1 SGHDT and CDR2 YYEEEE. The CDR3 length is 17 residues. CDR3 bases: TGTGCCAGCAGCTTGGGACCTACAGGGGGGCGGACCGGGGAGCTGTTTTTT. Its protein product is CASSLGPTGGRTGELFF.

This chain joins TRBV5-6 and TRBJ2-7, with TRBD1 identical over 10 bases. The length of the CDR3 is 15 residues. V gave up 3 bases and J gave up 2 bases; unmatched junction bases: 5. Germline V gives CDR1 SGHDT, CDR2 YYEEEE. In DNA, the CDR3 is TGTGCCAGCAGCTACACCGGGACAGGGGCCTACGAGCAGTACTTC. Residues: CASSYTGTGAYEQYF.

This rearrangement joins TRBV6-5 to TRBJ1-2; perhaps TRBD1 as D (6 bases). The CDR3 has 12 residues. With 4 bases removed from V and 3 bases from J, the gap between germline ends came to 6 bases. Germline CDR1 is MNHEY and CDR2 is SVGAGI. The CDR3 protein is CASSSGDYGYTF. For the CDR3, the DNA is TGTGCCAGCAGTTCAGGGGACTATGGCTACACCTTC.

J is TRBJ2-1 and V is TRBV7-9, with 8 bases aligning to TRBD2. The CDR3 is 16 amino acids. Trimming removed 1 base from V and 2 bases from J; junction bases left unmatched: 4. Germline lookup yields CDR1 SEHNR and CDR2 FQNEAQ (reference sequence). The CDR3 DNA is TGTGCCAGCAGCTTAGGGTCGGGACTAGCCTACAATGAGCAGTTCTTC. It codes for CASSLGSGLAYNEQFF.

Written as DNA, the CDR3 is TGTGCCAGCAGTCGGGGGTCCCATCAGCCCCAGCATTTT. Translation gives CASSRGSHQPQHF. The V gene is TRBV27, the J gene TRBJ1-5; TRBD1 might be the D (5 bases). The CDR3 runs 13 residues. Germline assignment: CDR1 MNHEY and CDR2 SMNVEV (reference sequence). The V gene lost 5 bases and the J gene lost 5 bases, with 10 bases spanning the gap.

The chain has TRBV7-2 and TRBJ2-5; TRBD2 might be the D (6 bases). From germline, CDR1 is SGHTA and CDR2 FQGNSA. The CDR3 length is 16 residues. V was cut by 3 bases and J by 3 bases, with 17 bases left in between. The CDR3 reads CASSLRRTSLKETQYF. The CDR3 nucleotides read TGTGCCAGCAGCTTGAGACGAACTAGCCTAAAAGAGACCCAGTACTTC.

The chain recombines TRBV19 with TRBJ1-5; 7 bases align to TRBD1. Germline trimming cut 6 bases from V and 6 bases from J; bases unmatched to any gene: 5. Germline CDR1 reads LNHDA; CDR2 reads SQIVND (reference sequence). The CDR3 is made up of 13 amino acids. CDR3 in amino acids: CASRQGLGQPQHF. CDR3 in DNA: TGTGCCAGTAGACAGGGGCTCGGTCAGCCCCAGCATTTT.

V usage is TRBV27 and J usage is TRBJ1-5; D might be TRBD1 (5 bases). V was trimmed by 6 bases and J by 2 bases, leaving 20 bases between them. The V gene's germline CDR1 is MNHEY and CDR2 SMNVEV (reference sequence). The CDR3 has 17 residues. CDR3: CASSLIWQGSGNQPQHF. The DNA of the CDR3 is TGTGCCAGCAGCCTTATATGGCAGGGTTCGGGCAATCAGCCCCAGCATTTT.

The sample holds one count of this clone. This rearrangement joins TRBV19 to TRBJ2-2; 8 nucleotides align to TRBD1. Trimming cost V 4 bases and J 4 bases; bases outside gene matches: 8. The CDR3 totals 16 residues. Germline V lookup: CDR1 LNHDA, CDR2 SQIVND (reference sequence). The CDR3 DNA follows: TGTGCCAGTAGTAACTCCGGGACAGGAATCACCGGGGAGCTGTTTTTT. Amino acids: CASSNSGTGITGELFF.

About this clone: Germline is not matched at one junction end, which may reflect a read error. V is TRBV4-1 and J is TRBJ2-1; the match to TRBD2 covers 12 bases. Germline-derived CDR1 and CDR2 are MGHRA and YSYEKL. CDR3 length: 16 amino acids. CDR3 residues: CASSQGLAGSYNEQFF. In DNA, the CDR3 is TGCGCCAGCAGTCAAGGACTAGCGGGATCCTACAATGAGCAGTTCTTC.

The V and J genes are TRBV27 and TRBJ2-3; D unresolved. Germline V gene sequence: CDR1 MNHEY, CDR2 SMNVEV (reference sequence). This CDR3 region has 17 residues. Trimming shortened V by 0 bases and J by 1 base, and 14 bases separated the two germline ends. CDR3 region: CASSLSPQPLRTDTQYF. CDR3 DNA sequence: TGTGCCAGCAGTTTATCGCCACAGCCATTGCGCACAGATACGCAGTATTTT.

CDR3 region: CTVGGGGADNEQYF. CDR3 in DNA: TGCACCGTGGGAGGAGGGGGCGCCGATAACGAGCAGTACTTC. J is TRBJ2-7 and V is TRBV29-1; TRBD1 is a possible D gene (7 bases). The CDR3 sequence is 14 residues long. Germline V gives CDR1 SQVTM, CDR2 ANQGSEA.

The CDR3 is CASSDRAGAFF. CDR3 nucleotide sequence: TGTGCCAGCAGCGACAGGGCCGGGGCTTTCTTT. The J gene is TRBJ1-1, the V gene TRBV28, with TRBD1 identical over 7 bases. The V gene's germline CDR1 is MDHEN and CDR2 SYDVKM. The CDR3 spans 11 residues. V gave up 6 bases and J gave up 11 bases; unmatched junction bases: 6. Full variable domain (missing parts from reference TRBV28 and TRBJ1-1): DVKVTQSSRYLVKRTGEKVFLECVQDMDHENMFWYRQDPGLGLRLIYFSYDVKMKEKGDIPEGYSVSREKKERFSLILESASTNQTSMYLCASSDRAGAFFGQGTRLTVV.

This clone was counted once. The CDR3, as DNA: TGTGCCAGCAGCGGACAGGGGGTTCAGCCCCAGCATTTT. Protein sequence: CASSGQGVQPQHF. The J gene is TRBJ1-5, the V gene TRBV27; 10 bases match TRBD1. The CDR3 is 13 residues long. Germline V lookup: CDR1 MNHEY, CDR2 SMNVEV (reference sequence). With V trimmed by 6 bases and J by 6 bases, 2 bases remained unmatched.

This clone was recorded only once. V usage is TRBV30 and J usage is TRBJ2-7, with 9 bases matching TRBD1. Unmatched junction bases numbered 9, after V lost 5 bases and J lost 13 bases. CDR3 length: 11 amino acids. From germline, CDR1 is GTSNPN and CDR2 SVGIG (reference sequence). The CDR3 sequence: CAWDTGTGSYF. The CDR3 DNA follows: TGTGCCTGGGACACCGGGACAGGGTCTTACTTC. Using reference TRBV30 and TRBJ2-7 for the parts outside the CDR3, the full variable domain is SQTIHQWPATLVQPVGSPLSLECTVEGTSNPNLYWYRQAAGRGLQLLFYSVGIGQISSEVPQNLSASRPQDRQFILSSKKLLLSDSGFYLCAWDTGTGSYFGPGTRLTVT.

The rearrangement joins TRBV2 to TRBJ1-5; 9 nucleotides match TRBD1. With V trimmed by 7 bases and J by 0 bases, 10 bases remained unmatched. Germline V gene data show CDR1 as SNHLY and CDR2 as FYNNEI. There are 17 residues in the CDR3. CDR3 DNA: TGTGCCAGCACTAGGGACAGGGTTAACTATAGCAATCAGCCCCAGCATTTT. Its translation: CASTRDRVNYSNQPQHF.

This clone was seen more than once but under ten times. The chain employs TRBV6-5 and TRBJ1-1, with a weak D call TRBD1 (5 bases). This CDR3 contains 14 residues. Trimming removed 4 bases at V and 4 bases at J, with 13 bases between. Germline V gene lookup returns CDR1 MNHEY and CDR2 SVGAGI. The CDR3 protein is CASSSQAGITEAFF. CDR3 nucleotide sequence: TGTGCCAGCAGTTCCCAAGCAGGGATCACTGAAGCTTTCTTT.

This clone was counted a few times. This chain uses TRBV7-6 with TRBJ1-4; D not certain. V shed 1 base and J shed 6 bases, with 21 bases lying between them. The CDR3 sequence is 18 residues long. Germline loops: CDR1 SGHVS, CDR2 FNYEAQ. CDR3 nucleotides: TGTGCCAGCAGCTTAGGGCCTAAAGCCACTCGGACTGATGAAAAACTGTTTTTT. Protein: CASSLGPKATRTDEKLFF.